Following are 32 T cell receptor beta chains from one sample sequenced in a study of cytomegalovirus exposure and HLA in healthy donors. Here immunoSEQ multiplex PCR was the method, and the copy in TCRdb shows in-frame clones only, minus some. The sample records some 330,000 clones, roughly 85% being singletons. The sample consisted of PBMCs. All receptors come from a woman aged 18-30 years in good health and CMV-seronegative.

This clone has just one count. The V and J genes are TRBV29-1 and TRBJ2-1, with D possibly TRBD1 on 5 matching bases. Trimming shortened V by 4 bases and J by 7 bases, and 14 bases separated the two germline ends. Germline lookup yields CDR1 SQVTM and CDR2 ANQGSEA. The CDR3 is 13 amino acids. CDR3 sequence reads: CSVGKGVGNEQFF. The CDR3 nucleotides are TGCAGCGTTGGGAAAGGGGTGGGGAATGAGCAGTTCTTC.

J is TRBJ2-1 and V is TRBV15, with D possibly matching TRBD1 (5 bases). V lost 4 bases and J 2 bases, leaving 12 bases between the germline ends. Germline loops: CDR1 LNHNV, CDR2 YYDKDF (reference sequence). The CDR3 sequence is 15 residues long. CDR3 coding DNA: TGTGCCACCAGCAAAATCCCACAGGCCTACAATGAGCAGTTCTTC. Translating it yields CATSKIPQAYNEQFF.

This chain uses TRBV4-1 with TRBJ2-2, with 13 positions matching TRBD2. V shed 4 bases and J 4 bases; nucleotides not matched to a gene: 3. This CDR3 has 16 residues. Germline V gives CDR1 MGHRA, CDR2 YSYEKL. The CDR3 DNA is TGCGCCAGCAGCCGCAGACTAGCGGGGGGCACCGGGGAGCTGTTTTTT. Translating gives CASSRRLAGGTGELFF.

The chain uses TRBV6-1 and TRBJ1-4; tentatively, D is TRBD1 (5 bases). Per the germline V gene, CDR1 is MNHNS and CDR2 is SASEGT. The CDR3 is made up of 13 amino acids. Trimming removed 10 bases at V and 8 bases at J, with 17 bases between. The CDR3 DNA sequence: TGTGCCACATCAGGGAGGCTTTGGGAAAAACTGTTTTTT. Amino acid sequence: CATSGRLWEKLFF.

The chain's CDR3 is CASSPHSGIDTDTQYF. The CDR3 DNA is TGTGCCAGCAGCCCCCACAGCGGGATAGATACAGATACGCAGTATTTT. The genes are TRBV9 and TRBJ2-3, with 7 nucleotides matching TRBD2. Germline loops: CDR1 SGDLS, CDR2 YYNGEE. J was trimmed by 3 bases and V by 4 bases; bases with no gene match: 11. The CDR3 consists of 16 residues.

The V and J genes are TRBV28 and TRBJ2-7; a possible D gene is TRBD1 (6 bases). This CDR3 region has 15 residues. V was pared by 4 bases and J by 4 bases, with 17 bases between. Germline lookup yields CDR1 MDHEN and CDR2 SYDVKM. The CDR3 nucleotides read TGTGCCAGCAGTTCATCAGGGGCAGTAGAGTACGAGCAGTACTTC. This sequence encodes CASSSSGAVEYEQYF.

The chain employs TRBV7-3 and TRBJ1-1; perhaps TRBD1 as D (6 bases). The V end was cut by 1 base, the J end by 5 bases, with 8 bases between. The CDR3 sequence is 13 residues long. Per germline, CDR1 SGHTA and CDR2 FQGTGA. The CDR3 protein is CASSLMRGTEAFF. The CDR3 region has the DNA TGTGCCAGCAGCTTAATGAGGGGGACTGAAGCTTTCTTT.

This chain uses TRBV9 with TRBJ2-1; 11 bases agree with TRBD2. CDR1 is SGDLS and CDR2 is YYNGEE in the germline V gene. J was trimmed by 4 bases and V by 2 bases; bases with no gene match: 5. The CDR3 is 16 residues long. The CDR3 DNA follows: TGTGCCAGCAGCGTCAAACTAGCGGGAGTTTACAATGAGCAGTTCTTC. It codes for CASSVKLAGVYNEQFF.

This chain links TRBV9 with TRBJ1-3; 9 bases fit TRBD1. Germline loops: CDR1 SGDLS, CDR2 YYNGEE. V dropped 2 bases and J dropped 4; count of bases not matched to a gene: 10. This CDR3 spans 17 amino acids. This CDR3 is CASSVPRGQGPGNTIYF. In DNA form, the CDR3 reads TGTGCCAGCAGCGTCCCGAGGGGACAGGGTCCGGGAAACACCATATATTTT.

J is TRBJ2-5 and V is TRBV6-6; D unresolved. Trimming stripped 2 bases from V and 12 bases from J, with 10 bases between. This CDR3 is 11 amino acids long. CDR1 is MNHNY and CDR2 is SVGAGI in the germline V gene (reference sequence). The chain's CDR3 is CASSYDSLEYF. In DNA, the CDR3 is TGTGCCAGCAGTTACGACTCCCTTGAGTACTTC.

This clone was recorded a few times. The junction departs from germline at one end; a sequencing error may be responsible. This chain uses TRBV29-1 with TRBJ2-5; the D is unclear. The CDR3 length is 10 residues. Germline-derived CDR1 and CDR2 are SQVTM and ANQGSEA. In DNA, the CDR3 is TGCAGCGTTGACGGCGCAGTTCGGGACTTC. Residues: CSVDGAVRDF.

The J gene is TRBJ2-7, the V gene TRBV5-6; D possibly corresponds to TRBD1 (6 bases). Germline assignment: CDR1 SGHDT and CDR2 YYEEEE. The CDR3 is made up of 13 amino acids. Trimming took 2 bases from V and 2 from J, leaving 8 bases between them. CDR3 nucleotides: TGTGCCAGCAGCTTCGGACAGCCCTACGAGCAGTACTTC. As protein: CASSFGQPYEQYF.

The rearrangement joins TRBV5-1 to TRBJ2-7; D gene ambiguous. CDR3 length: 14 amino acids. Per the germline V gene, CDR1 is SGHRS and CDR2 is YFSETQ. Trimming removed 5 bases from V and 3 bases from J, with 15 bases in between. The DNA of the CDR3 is TGCGCCAGCAGTCTCGCCGGGTCTTACTACGAGCAGTACTTC. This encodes CASSLAGSYYEQYF.

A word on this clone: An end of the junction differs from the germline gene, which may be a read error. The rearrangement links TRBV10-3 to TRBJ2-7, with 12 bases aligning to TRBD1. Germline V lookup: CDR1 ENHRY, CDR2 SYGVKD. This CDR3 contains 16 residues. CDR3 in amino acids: CAISDLGTGGSHEQYF. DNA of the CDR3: TGTGCCATCAGTGACTTGGGGACAGGGGGCTCCCACGAGCAGTACTTC.

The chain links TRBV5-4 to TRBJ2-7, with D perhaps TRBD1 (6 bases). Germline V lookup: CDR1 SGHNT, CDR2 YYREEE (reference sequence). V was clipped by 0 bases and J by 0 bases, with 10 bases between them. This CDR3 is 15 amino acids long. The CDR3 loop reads CASSLARGSSYEQYF. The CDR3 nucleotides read TGTGCCAGCAGCTTGGCCAGGGGAAGCTCCTACGAGCAGTACTTC.

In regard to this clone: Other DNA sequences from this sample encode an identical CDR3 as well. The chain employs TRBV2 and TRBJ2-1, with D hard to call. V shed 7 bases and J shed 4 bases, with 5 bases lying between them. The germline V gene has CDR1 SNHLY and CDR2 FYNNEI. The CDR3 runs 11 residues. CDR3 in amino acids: CASTLYNEQFF. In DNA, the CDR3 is TGTGCCAGCACCCTTTACAATGAGCAGTTCTTC.

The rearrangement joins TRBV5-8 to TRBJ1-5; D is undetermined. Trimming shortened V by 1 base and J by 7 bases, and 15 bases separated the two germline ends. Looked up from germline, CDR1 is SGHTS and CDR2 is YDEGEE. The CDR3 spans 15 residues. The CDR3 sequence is CASSLMWAGTQPQHF. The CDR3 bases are TGTGCCAGCAGCTTGATGTGGGCCGGAACCCAGCCCCAGCATTTT.

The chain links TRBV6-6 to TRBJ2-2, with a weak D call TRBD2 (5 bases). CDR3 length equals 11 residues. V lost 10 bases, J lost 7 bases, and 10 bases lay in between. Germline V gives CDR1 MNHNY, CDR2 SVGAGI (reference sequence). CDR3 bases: TGTGCCATCGGAGAGGGCGGGGAGCTGTTTTTT. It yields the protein CAIGEGGELFF.

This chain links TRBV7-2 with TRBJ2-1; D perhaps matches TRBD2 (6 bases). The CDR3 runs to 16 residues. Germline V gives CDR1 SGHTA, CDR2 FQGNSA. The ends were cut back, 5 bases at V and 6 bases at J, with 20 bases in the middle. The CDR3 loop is CASSLSSGRGGNEQFF. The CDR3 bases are TGTGCCAGCAGCCTTAGCTCCGGGAGAGGAGGCAATGAGCAGTTCTTC.

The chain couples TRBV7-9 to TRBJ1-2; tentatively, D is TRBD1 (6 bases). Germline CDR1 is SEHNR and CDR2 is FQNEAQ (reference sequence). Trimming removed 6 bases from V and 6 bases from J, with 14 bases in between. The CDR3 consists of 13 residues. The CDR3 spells CASSTGITDGYTF. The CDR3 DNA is TGTGCCAGCAGTACAGGGATAACGGATGGCTACACCTTC.

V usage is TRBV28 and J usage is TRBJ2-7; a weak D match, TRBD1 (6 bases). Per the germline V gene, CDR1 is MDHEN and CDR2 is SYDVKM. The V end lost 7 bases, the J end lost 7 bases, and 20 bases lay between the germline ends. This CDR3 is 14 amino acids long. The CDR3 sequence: CASNTAAGAREQYF. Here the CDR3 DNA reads TGTGCCAGCAACACGGCGGCAGGGGCACGAGAGCAGTACTTC.

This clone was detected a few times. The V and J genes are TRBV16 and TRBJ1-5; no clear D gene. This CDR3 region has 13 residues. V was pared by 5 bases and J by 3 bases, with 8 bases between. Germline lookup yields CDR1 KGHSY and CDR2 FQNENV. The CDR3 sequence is CASSVQTNQPQHF. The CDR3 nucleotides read TGTGCCAGCAGCGTACAGACCAATCAGCCCCAGCATTTT.

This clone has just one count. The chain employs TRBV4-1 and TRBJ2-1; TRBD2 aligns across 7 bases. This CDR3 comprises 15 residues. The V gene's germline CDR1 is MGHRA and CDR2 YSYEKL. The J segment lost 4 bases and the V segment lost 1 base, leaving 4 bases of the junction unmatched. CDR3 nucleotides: TGCGCCAGCAGCCAAGGGGAGGGACCGTACAATGAGCAGTTCTTC. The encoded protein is CASSQGEGPYNEQFF.

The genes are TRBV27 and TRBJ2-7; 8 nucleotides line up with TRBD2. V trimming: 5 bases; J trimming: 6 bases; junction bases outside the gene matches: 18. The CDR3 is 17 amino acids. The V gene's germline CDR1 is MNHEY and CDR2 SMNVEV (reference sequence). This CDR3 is CASSPPRIAGTSLEQYF. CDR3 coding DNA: TGTGCCAGCAGTCCCCCGAGGATAGCGGGGACCTCCCTCGAGCAGTACTTC.

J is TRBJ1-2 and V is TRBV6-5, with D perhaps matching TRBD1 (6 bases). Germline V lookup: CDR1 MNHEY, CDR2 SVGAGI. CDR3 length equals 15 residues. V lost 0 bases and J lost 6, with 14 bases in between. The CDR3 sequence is CASSYSTRGTDGYTF. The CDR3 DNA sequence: TGTGCCAGCAGTTACTCGACCAGGGGTACGGATGGCTACACCTTC.

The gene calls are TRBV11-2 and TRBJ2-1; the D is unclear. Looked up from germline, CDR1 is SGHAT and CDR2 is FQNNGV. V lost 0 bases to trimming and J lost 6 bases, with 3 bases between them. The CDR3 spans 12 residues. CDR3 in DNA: TGTGCCAGCAGCTTAGATAGCAATGAGCAGTTCTTC. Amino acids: CASSLDSNEQFF.

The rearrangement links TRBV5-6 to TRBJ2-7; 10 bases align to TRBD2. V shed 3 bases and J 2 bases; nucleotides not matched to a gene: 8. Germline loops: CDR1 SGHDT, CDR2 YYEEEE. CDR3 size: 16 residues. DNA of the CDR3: TGTGCCAGCAGCTGGGGCCTAGCGGGAGCGCCCTACGAGCAGTACTTC. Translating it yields CASSWGLAGAPYEQYF.

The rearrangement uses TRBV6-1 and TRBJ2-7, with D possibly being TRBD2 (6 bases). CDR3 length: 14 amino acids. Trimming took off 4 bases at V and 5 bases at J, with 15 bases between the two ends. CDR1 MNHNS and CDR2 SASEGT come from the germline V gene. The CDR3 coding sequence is TGTGCCAGCAGTGTTATCAGGGCTAGCGACGAGCAGTACTTC. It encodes CASSVIRASDEQYF.

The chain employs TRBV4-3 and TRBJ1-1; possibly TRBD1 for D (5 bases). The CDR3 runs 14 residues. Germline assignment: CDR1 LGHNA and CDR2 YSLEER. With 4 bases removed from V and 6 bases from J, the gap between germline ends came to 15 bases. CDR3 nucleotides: TGCGCCAGCAGCCGAGGGTCGGGGGAGGCTGAAGCTTTCTTT. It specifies CASSRGSGEAEAFF.

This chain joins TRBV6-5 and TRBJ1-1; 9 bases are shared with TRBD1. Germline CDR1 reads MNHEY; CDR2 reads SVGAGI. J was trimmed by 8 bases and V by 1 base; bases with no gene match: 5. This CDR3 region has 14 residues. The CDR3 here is CASSYYDRGDEAFF. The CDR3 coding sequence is TGTGCCAGCAGTTACTATGACAGGGGGGACGAAGCTTTCTTT.

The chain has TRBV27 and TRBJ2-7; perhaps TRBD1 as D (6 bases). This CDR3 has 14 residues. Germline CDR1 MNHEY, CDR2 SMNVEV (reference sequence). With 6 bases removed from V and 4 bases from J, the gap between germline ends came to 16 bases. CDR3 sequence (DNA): TGTGCCAGCAGAGCCGGGACACTCGTTTACGAGCAGTACTTC. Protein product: CASRAGTLVYEQYF.

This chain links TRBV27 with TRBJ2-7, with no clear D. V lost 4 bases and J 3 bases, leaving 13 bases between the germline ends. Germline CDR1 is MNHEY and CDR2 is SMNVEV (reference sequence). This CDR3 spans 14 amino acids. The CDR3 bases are TGTGCCAGCAGTTCGGCCCAGGCCGACTACGAGCAGTACTTC. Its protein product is CASSSAQADYEQYF.